The 27 T cell receptor beta chains given below trace back to one sample, sequenced in a study of T cell responses to AZD1222 COVID-19 vaccine. This table comes from immunoSEQ multiplex PCR, and its TCRdb copy is limited to in-frame clones, with some not included. The profile shows 120,000 to 150,000 clones, 85% to 90% of them singletons. The material sequenced was peripheral blood, taken on day 0 of AZD1222 vaccination. These receptors were obtained from an adult in good health.

The chain recombines TRBV7-2 with TRBJ1-2, with 11 bases identical to TRBD1. CDR3 length: 15 residues. The germline CDR1 and CDR2 sequences are SGHTA and FQGNSA. Germline trimming cut 5 bases from V and 2 bases from J; bases unmatched to any gene: 4. The CDR3 DNA is TGTGCCAGCAGCCCCCGGACAGGGGGCAACTATGGCTACACCTTC. Its translation: CASSPRTGGNYGYTF. The full variable domain, with the rest looked up from reference TRBV7-2 and TRBJ1-2, is GAGVSQSPSNKVTEKGKDVELRCDPISGHTALYWYRQSLGQGLEFLIYFQGNSAPDKSGLPSDRFSAERTGGSVSTLTIQRTQQEDSAVYLCASSPRTGGNYGYTFGSGTRLTVV.

The CDR3, as DNA: TGTGCCAGCAGCTTAGGGACTAGCGGGGTATACAATGAGCAGTTCTTC. It translates to CASSLGTSGVYNEQFF. The chain employs TRBV7-8 and TRBJ2-1, with 12 bases fitting TRBD2. Per germline, CDR1 SGHVS and CDR2 FQNEAQ. The CDR3 consists of 16 residues. With 1 base clipped from V and 4 bases from J, the junction kept 2 bases outside the gene matches.

V usage is TRBV2 and J usage is TRBJ2-2, with TRBD1 as a possible D gene (7 bases). Between the trimmed V and J ends, which lost 7 bases and 3 bases, there was a span of 18 bases. The germline V gene encodes CDR1 SNHLY and CDR2 FYNNEI. The CDR3 loop spans 16 amino acids. The CDR3 DNA is TGTGCCAGCACCGAAGGTGGCAGGGGGGACACCGGGGAGCTGTTTTTT. Translated: CASTEGGRGDTGELFF.

The V gene is TRBV24-1, the J gene TRBJ2-5; 9 nucleotides line up with TRBD2. Trimming at V came to 3 bases and at J to 4 bases, leaving 8 bases not matched to a gene. Germline V gene data show CDR1 as KGHDR and CDR2 as SFDVKD. This CDR3 is built from 16 residues. The CDR3 DNA sequence: TGTGCCACCAGTGATCCTAGCGGGGATGGGAGAGAGACCCAGTACTTC. It encodes CATSDPSGDGRETQYF.

This sequence joins TRBV6-2 or TRBV6-3 and TRBJ1-6; 8 bases line up with TRBD1. Germline lookup yields CDR1 MNHEY and CDR2 SVGEGT. Unmatched junction bases numbered 5, after V lost 0 bases and J lost 10 bases. The CDR3 covers 15 residues. The CDR3 DNA follows: TGTGCCAGCAGTTACTCGGCAGGGGGCGGATCACCCCTCCACTTT. Amino acid sequence: CASSYSAGGGSPLHF.

The chain couples TRBV19 to TRBJ1-1; D perhaps matches TRBD1 (6 bases). This CDR3 is 14 amino acids long. The germline gives CDR1 LNHDA, CDR2 SQIVND (reference sequence). The V end was cut by 7 bases, the J end by 1 base, with 13 bases between. In DNA form, the CDR3 reads TGTGCCAGTACACCCGGGGGCTGGAACACTGAAGCTTTCTTT. Translating gives CASTPGGWNTEAFF.

The rearrangement links TRBV9 to TRBJ2-1, with unresolved D. V shed 0 bases and J shed 6 bases, with 7 bases lying between them. The CDR3 covers 13 residues. CDR1 and CDR2 from the germline V gene are SGDLS and YYNGEE. The CDR3 here is CASSVVIGNEQFF. CDR3 DNA sequence: TGTGCCAGCAGCGTAGTTATAGGCAATGAGCAGTTCTTC.

The V and J genes are TRBV7-9 and TRBJ2-3, with D possibly called TRBD1 or TRBD2 (6 bases each). V was clipped by 2 bases and J by 8 bases, with 20 bases between them. This CDR3 is 16 amino acids long. Per the germline V gene, CDR1 is SEHNR and CDR2 is FQNEAQ (reference sequence). The CDR3 reads CASSLFNGGLQSTQYF. CDR3 in DNA: TGTGCCAGCAGCTTATTTAATGGGGGGCTCCAATCTACGCAGTATTTT.

This chain links TRBV9 with TRBJ2-3, with 8 bases aligning to TRBD2. There are 16 residues in the CDR3. The junction had 5 bases not matched to a gene; V was cut back by 0 bases and J by 2 bases. CDR1 and CDR2 (germline): SGDLS, YYNGEE. CDR3 in amino acids: CASSVGTGGNTDTQYF. DNA of the CDR3: TGTGCCAGCAGCGTAGGTACGGGGGGGAACACAGATACGCAGTATTTT.

The CDR3 here is CASSSGLVYEQYF. CDR3 sequence (DNA): TGTGCCAGCAGCTCTGGACTAGTCTACGAGCAGTACTTC. This chain uses TRBV7-9 with TRBJ2-7, with TRBD2 identical over 7 bases. Trimming removed 4 bases from V and 3 bases from J; junction bases left unmatched: 3. Germline V gives CDR1 SEHNR, CDR2 FQNEAQ (reference sequence). The CDR3 length is 13 residues. The complete variable domain, with remaining parts taken from reference TRBV7-9 and TRBJ2-7, reads DTGVSQNPRHKITKRGQNVTFRCDPISEHNRLYWYRQTLGQGPEFLTYFQNEAQLEKSRLLSDRFSAERPKGSFSTLEIQRTEQGDSAMYLCASSSGLVYEQYFGPGTRLTVT.

The genes are TRBV29-1 and TRBJ2-5, with 8 bases identical to TRBD1. Germline CDR1 is SQVTM and CDR2 is ANQGSEA. There are 12 residues in the CDR3. V lost 4 bases to trimming and J lost 5 bases; unmatched junction nucleotides: 3. CDR3 coding DNA: TGCAGCGTTGGGAGGACAGGGGAGACCCAGTACTTC. Its protein is CSVGRTGETQYF.

This clone appeared a single time. The chain uses TRBV5-8 and TRBJ2-7; 7 bases line up with TRBD1. J was trimmed by 3 bases and V by 0 bases; bases with no gene match: 6. The CDR3 spans 15 residues. From germline, CDR1 is SGHTS and CDR2 YDEGEE. CDR3 loop: CASSLEGQASYEQYF. The CDR3 DNA follows: TGTGCCAGCAGCTTGGAAGGACAGGCTAGCTACGAGCAGTACTTC.

This chain connects TRBV9 to TRBJ1-2; D is uncertain. The germline V and J ends were trimmed by 0 bases and 8 bases, with 11 bases remaining between them. This CDR3 is built from 13 residues. Germline CDR1 and CDR2: SGDLS and YYNGEE. As DNA, the CDR3 is TGTGCCAGCAGCGTAGTTCTGGCATTAGGCTACACCTTC. It is translated as CASSVVLALGYTF. The full variable domain, with the rest looked up from reference TRBV9 and TRBJ1-2, is DSGVTQTPKHLITATGQRVTLRCSPRSGDLSVYWYQQSLDQGLQFLIQYYNGEERAKGNILERFSAQQFPDLHSELNLSSLELGDSALYFCASSVVLALGYTFGSGTRLTVV.

The chain carries TRBV15 and TRBJ2-7; D may correspond to TRBD1 or TRBD2 (5 bases each). CDR1 LNHNV and CDR2 YYDKDF come from the germline V gene (reference sequence). The CDR3 length is 13 residues. V was clipped by 5 bases and J by 7 bases, with 15 bases between them. CDR3 protein: CATSFRAGEEQYF. The CDR3 nucleotides read TGTGCCACCAGCTTCAGGGCGGGCGAGGAGCAGTACTTC.

The chain couples TRBV7-2 to TRBJ1-1, with D hard to call. CDR1 is SGHTA and CDR2 is FQGNSA in the germline V gene. The CDR3 totals 14 residues. Trimming pared 0 bases from V and 5 bases from J, leaving 10 bases between. Here the CDR3 DNA reads TGTGCCAGCAGCTTAGCGTCCAGGCGGACTGAAGCTTTCTTT. Encoded protein: CASSLASRRTEAFF.

The V and J genes are TRBV4-2 and TRBJ1-6; D may be TRBD1 (5 bases). Between the trimmed V and J ends, which lost 2 bases and 7 bases, there was a span of 15 bases. Per germline, CDR1 LGHNA and CDR2 YNFKEQ. There are 16 residues in the CDR3. The CDR3 coding sequence is TGTGCCAGCAGCCAATTCTCCGGGACGACGAATTCACCCCTCCACTTT. As protein: CASSQFSGTTNSPLHF.

This rearrangement joins TRBV3-1 (or the pseudogene TRBV3-2) to TRBJ2-7; 12 nucleotides agree with TRBD2. The junction had 5 bases not matched to a gene; V was cut back by 4 bases and J by 4 bases. Germline V CDR1 and CDR2: LGHDT, YNNKEL (reference sequence). There are 15 residues in the CDR3. CDR3 residues: CASSPTSGSFYEQYF. As DNA, the CDR3 is TGTGCCAGCAGCCCGACTAGCGGGAGTTTTTACGAGCAGTACTTC.

The chain joins TRBV28 to TRBJ2-5, with TRBD1 matching 10 bases. The CDR3 is made up of 15 amino acids. Unmatched junction bases numbered 6, after V lost 6 bases and J lost 2 bases. Per the germline V gene, CDR1 is MDHEN and CDR2 is SYDVKM. The CDR3 DNA is TGTGCCAGCAGGGGTAGGACAGGGGGTCAAGAGACCCAGTACTTC. It codes for CASRGRTGGQETQYF.

This CDR3 reads CASSLTLAPGYNEQFF. CDR3 bases: TGTGCCAGCAGTCTGACCCTAGCTCCCGGTTACAATGAGCAGTTCTTC. J is TRBJ2-1 and V is TRBV28; D might be TRBD2 (5 bases). From germline, CDR1 is MDHEN and CDR2 SYDVKM. Trimming left V 5 bases short and J 4 bases short, with 18 bases between. This CDR3 spans 16 amino acids.

The rearrangement joins TRBV27 to TRBJ2-3; no clear D. This CDR3 has 15 amino acids. The V end was cut by 8 bases, the J end by 0 bases, with 15 bases between. Per the germline V gene, CDR1 is MNHEY and CDR2 is SMNVEV (reference sequence). The CDR3 sequence: CASSQTGSSTDTQYF. The CDR3 DNA reads as TGTGCCAGCTCGCAAACCGGATCTAGCACAGATACGCAGTATTTT.

The V gene is TRBV19, the J gene TRBJ1-2, with D perhaps matching TRBD1 (6 bases). Trimming removed 0 bases from V and 6 bases from J, with 11 bases in between. From germline, CDR1 is LNHDA and CDR2 SQIVND (reference sequence). The CDR3 sequence is 14 residues long. Written as DNA, the CDR3 is TGTGCCAGTAGTATAGAGGGGGCAGCTCATGGCTACACCTTC. Translating it yields CASSIEGAAHGYTF.

The genes are TRBV6-2 or TRBV6-3 and TRBJ1-1, with D unclear. The CDR3 contains 16 residues. CDR1 MNHEY and CDR2 SVGEGT come from the germline V gene. V lost 2 bases, J lost 9 bases, and 22 bases lay in between. DNA for the CDR3: TGTGCCAGCAGTTACACGGGGAGGGTTGTTGTCGCCCAAGCTTTCTTT. Protein sequence: CASSYTGRVVVAQAFF.

This rearrangement joins TRBV27 to TRBJ1-1; perhaps TRBD1 as D (5 bases). The CDR3 covers 13 residues. The germline gives CDR1 MNHEY, CDR2 SMNVEV (reference sequence). The V gene lost 6 bases and the J gene lost 5 bases, with 13 bases spanning the gap. The CDR3 is CASRGTDLTEAFF. CDR3 in DNA: TGTGCCAGCAGGGGGACTGATCTTACTGAAGCTTTCTTT.

The chain employs TRBV3-1 (or the pseudogene TRBV3-2) and TRBJ2-4; D perhaps matches TRBD2 (6 bases). The CDR3 has 15 amino acids. V lost 0 bases and J lost 7, with 13 bases in between. Per the germline V gene, CDR1 is LGHDT and CDR2 is YNNKEL (reference sequence). CDR3: CASSQDWPGVNIQYF. CDR3 in DNA: TGTGCCAGCAGCCAAGATTGGCCGGGAGTCAACATTCAGTACTTC.

The chain couples TRBV5-1 to TRBJ2-1; 8 positions agree with TRBD1. CDR1 is SGHRS and CDR2 is YFSETQ in the germline V gene. V dropped 0 bases and J dropped 3; count of bases not matched to a gene: 8. The length of the CDR3 is 17 residues. The DNA of the CDR3 is TGCGCCAGCAGCTTGGCGGGGACAGGTATCCTCTACAATGAGCAGTTCTTC. Protein: CASSLAGTGILYNEQFF.

This clone was recorded once. The chain joins TRBV11-3 to TRBJ1-5; 7 nucleotides agree with TRBD1. Germline trimming cut 8 bases from V and 0 bases from J; bases unmatched to any gene: 13. This CDR3 is 17 amino acids long. Germline V gives CDR1 SGHNT, CDR2 YENEEA. Here the CDR3 DNA reads TGTGCCAGCGTTAACCGGGACAGCCCATTTAGCAATCAGCCCCAGCATTTT. It encodes CASVNRDSPFSNQPQHF.

The rearrangement links TRBV7-8 to TRBJ2-7; D is uncertain. Germline CDR1 and CDR2: SGHVS and FQNEAQ. The ends were cut back, 1 base at V and 0 bases at J, with 10 bases in the middle. The CDR3 spans 15 residues. Written as DNA, the CDR3 is TGTGCCAGCAGCTTAGGGGGAAGTGCCTCCTACGAGCAGTACTTC. Translated, it gives CASSLGGSASYEQYF.